Sequencing of this T cell receptor beta chain was carried out in a study of CD8 T cells in Susac syndrome. A quantity of about 0.5 to 1 ug RNA underwent reverse transcription using random hexamers. TCRdb fed the immunoSEQ multiplex PCR reads into MiXCR, producing one record per CDR3 protein. The sample carries tens of thousands of distinct CDR3 sequences, 94% recorded once. With V trimmed by 6 bases and J by 3 bases, 18 bases remained unmatched. The CDR3 spans 19 residues. Germline lookup yields CDR1 SNHLY and CDR2 FYNNEI. The diagnostic criteria for definite or probable disease, as recently defined, were met by the patients with Susac syndrome. This clonotype showed up just once.

The chain employs TRBV2 and TRBJ2-3, with 10 bases that match TRBD1. Sequenced sample: CD8+ T cells from PBMCs. This clonotype was obtained from a human donor with Susac syndrome. The chain's CDR3 is CASSRHRAGTGERTDTQYF. The CDR3 region has the DNA TGTGCCAGCAGCCGACACAGGGCCGGGACAGGGGAGAGGACAGATACGCAGTATTTT.